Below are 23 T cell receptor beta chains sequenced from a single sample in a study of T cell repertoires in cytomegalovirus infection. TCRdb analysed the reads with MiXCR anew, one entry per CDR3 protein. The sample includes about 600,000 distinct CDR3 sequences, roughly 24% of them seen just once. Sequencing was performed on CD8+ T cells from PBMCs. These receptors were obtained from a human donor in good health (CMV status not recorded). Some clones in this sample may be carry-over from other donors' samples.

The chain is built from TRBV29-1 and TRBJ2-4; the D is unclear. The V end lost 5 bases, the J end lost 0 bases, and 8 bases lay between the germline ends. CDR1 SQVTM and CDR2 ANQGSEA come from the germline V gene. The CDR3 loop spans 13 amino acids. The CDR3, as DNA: TGCAGCGTTTATTTGGGAGCCAAAAACATTCAGTACTTC. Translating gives CSVYLGAKNIQYF.

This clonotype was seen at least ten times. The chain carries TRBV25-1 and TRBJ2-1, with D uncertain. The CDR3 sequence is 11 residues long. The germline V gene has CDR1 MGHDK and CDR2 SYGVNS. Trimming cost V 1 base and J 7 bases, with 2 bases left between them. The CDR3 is CASSESNEQFF. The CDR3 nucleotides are TGTGCCAGCAGTGAATCGAATGAGCAGTTCTTC.

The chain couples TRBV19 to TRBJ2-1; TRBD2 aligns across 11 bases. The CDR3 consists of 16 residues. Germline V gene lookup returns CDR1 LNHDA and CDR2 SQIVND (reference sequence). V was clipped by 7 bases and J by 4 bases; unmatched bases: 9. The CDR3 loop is CASTPEASGGYNEQFF. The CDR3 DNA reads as TGTGCCAGTACCCCCGAGGCTAGCGGGGGGTACAATGAGCAGTTCTTC.

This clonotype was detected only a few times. This chain's CDR3 is CASSLHRDRGLYGYTF. CDR3 coding DNA: TGTGCCAGCAGTCTCCACCGGGACAGGGGGCTCTATGGCTACACCTTC. The chain has TRBV6-5 and TRBJ1-2; TRBD1 aligns across 12 bases. Germline V gene sequence: CDR1 MNHEY, CDR2 SVGAGI. Unmatched junction bases numbered 8, after V lost 5 bases and J lost 4 bases. The CDR3 loop spans 16 amino acids.

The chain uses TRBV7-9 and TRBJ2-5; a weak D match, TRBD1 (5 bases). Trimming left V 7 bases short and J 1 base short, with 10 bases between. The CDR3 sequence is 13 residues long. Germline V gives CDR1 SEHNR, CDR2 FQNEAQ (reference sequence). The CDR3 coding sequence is TGTGCCAGCAAGAACAGGATCCAAGAGACCCAGTACTTC. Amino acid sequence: CASKNRIQETQYF. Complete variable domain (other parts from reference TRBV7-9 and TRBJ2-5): DTGVSQNPRHKITKRGQNVTFRCDPISEHNRLYWYRQTLGQGPEFLTYFQNEAQLEKSRLLSDRFSAERPKGSFSTLEIQRTEQGDSAMYLCASKNRIQETQYFGPGTRLLVL.

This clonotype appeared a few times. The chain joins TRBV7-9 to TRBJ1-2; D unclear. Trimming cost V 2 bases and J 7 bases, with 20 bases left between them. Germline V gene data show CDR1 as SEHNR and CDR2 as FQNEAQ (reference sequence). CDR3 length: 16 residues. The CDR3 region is CASSLFTRIDPSGYTF. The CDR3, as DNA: TGTGCCAGCAGCTTATTCACCCGGATAGATCCCTCTGGCTACACCTTC.

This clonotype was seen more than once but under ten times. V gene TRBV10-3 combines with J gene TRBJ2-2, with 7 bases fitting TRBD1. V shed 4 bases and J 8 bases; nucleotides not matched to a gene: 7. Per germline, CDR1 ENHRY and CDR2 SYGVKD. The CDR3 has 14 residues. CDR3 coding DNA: TGTGCCATCAGTGCCCCTGGACAGGCAGGGGAGCTGTTTTTT. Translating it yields CAISAPGQAGELFF.

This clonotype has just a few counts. This CDR3 reads CATSRSPDNLADTQYF. DNA for the CDR3: TGTGCCACCAGCAGATCCCCTGACAACCTCGCGGATACGCAGTATTTT. The genes are TRBV15 and TRBJ2-3; D is ambiguous. CDR1 is LNHNV, CDR2 YYDKDF, per germline (reference sequence). The CDR3 has 16 residues. Trimming cost V 2 bases and J 6 bases, with 18 bases left between them.

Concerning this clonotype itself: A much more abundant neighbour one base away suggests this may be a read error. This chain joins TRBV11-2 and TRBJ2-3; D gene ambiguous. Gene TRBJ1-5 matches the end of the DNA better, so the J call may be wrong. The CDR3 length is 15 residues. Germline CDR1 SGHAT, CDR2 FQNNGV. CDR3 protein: CASSLQTERRDTQHF. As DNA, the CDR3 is TGTGCCAGCAGCTTACAGACGGAACGTAGGGATACGCAGCATTTT.

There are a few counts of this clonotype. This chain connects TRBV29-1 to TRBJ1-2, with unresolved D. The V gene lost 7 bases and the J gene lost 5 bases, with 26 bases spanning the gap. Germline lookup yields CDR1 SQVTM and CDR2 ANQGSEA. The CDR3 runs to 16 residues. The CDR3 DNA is TGCAGCGCCTGTGTGAGTTCGGGCAGCTCGATATATGGCTACACCTTC. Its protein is CSACVSSGSSIYGYTF.

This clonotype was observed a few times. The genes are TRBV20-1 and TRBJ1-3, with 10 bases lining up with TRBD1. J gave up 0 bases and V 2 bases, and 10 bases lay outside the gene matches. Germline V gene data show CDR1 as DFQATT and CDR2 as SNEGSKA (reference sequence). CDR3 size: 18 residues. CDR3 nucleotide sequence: TGCAGTGCTAGACCCACCGGGACAGGGGTTCTCTCTGGAAACACCATATATTTT. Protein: CSARPTGTGVLSGNTIYF.

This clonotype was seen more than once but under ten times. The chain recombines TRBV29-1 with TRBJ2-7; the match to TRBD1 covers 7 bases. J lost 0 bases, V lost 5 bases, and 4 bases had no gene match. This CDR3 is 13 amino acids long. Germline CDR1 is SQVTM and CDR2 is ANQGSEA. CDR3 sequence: CSVSQGDSYEQYF. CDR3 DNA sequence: TGCAGCGTTAGCCAGGGGGACTCCTACGAGCAGTACTTC.

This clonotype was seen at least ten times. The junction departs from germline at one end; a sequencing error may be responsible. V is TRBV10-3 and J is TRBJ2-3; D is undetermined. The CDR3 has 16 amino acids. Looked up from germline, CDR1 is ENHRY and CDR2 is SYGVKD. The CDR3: CAISQSVIIYTDTQYF. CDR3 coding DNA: TGTGCCATCAGTCAGTCCGTTATTATCTACACAGATACGCAGTATTTT.

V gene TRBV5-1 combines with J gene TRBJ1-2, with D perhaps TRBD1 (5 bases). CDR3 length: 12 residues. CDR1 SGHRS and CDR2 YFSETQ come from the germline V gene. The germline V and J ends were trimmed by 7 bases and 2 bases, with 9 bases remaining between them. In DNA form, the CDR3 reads TGCGCCAGCGGGGGAGTCAACTATGGCTACACCTTC. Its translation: CASGGVNYGYTF.

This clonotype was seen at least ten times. The CDR3 sequence is CASSARTGDRYEQYF. In nucleotides, the CDR3 is TGTGCCAGCAGCGCGAGGACAGGGGATCGCTACGAGCAGTACTTC. This chain uses TRBV7-9 with TRBJ2-7; 9 positions match TRBD1. Germline V gene sequence: CDR1 SEHNR, CDR2 FQNEAQ (reference sequence). The CDR3 has 15 residues. The junction had 8 bases not matched to a gene; V was cut back by 5 bases and J by 3 bases.

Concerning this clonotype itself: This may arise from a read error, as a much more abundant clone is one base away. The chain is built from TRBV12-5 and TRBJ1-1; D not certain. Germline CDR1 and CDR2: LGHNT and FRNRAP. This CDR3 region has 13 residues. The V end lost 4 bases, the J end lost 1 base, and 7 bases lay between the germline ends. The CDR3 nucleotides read TGTGCTAGTGGTTGTGGACCGAACACTGAAGCTTTCTTT. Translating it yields CASGCGPNTEAFF.

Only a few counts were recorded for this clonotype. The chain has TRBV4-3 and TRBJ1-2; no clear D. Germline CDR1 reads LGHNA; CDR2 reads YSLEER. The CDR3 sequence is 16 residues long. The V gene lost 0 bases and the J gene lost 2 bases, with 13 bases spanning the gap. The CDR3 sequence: CASSQDRRIQNYGYTF. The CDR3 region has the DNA TGCGCCAGCAGCCAAGATCGGAGAATACAGAACTATGGCTACACCTTC.

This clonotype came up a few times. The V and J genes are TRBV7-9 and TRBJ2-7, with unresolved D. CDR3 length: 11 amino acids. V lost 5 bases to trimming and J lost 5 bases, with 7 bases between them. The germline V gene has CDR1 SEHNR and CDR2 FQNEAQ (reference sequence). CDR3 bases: TGTGCCAGCAGCCGCATAGACGAGCAGTACTTC. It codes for CASSRIDEQYF.

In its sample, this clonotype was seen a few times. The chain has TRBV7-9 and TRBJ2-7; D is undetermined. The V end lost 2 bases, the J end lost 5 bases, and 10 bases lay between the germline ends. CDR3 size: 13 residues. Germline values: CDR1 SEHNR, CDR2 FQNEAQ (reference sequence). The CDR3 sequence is CASSLLGWDEQYV. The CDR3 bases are TGTGCCAGCAGCTTATTAGGGTGGGACGAGCAGTACGTC.

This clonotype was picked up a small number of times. The CDR3 nucleotides read TGCAGTGCCAAGACAGGGACAACCTACAATGAGCAGTTCTTC. Amino acids: CSAKTGTTYNEQFF. This chain links TRBV20-1 with TRBJ2-1, with TRBD1 identical over 7 bases. The germline V gene has CDR1 DFQATT and CDR2 SNEGSKA (reference sequence). With V trimmed by 6 bases and J by 2 bases, 7 bases remained unmatched. CDR3 length equals 14 residues.

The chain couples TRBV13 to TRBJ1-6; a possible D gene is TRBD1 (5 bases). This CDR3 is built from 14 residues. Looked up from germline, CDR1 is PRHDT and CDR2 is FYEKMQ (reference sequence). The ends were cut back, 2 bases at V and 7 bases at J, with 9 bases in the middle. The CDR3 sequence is CASSLQGGNSPLHF. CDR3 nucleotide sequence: TGTGCCAGCAGCTTACAGGGTGGGAATTCACCCCTCCACTTT.

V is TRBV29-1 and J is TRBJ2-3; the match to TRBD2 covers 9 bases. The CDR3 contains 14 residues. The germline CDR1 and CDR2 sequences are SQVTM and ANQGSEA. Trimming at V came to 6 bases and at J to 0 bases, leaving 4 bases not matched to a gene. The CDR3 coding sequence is TGCAGCGTAGTAGCGGGGGCTAGCACAGATACGCAGTATTTT. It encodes CSVVAGASTDTQYF.

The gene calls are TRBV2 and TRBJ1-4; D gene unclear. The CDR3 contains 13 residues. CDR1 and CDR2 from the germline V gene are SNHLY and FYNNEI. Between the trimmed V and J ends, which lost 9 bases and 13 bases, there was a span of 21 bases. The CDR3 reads CASARSPLEGLFF. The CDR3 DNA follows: TGTGCCAGTGCGAGAAGCCCCCTTGAAGGACTGTTTTTT.